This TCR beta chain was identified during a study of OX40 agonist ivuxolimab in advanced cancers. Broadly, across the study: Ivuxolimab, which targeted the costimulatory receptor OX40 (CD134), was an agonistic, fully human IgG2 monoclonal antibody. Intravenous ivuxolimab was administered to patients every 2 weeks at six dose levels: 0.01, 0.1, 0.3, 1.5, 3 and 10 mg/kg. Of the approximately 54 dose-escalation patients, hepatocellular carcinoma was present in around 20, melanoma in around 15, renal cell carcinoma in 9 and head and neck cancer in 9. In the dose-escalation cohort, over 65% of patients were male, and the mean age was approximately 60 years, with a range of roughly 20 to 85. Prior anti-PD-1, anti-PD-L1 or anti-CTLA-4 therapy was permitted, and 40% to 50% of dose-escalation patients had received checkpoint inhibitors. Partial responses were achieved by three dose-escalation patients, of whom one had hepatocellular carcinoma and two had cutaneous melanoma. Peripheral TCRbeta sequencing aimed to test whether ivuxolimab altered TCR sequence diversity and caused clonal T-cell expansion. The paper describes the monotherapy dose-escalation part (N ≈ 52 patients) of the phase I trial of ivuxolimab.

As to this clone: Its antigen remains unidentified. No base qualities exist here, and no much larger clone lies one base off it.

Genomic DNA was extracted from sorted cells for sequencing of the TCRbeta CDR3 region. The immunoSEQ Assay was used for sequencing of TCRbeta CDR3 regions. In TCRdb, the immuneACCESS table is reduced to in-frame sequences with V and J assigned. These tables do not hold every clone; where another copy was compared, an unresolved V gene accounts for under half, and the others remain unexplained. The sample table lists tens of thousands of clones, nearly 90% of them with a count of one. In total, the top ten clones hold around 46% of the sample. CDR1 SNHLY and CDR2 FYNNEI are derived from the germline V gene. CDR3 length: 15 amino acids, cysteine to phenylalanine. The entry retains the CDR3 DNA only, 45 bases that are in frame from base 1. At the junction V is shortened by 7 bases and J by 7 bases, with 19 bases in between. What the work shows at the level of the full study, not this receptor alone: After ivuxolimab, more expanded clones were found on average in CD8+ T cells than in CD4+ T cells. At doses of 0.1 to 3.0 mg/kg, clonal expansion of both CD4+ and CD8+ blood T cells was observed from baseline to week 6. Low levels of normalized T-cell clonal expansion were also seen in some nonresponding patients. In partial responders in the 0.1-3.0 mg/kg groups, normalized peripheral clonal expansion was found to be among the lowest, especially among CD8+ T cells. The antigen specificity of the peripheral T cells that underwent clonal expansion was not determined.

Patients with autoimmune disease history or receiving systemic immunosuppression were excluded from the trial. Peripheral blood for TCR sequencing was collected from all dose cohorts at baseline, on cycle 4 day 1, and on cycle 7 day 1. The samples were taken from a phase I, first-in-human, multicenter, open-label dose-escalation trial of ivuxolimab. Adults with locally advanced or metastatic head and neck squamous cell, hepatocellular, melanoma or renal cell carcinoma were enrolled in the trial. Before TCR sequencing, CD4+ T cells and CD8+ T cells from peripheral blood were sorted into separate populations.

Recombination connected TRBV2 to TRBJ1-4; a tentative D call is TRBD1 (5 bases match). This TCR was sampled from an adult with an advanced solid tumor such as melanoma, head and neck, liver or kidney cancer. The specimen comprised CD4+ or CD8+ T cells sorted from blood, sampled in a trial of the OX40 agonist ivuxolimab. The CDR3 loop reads CASTGHGGPGEKLFF. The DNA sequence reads TGTGCCAGCACAGGACATGGAGGGCCTGGTGAAAAACTGTTTTTT.